These T cell receptor beta chains were read from a single sample in a study of human T cells and chemical hapten exposure. TCRdb redid the calling of the RACE reads with MiXCR, one entry per CDR3 protein. The repertoire has 84,000 or so distinct CDR3 sequences, roughly 10% of them found once; the top ten carry around 2.5%. Sequenced here: whole blood, sampled in connection with sensitization to the hapten diphenylcyclopropenone (DPC). Receptor source: a woman aged 25 to 39 with alopecia areata. Some clones in this sample may be carry-over from other donors' samples. CDR3s include the opening cysteine and the closing phenylalanine or tryptophan. D genes are given only for firm matches. A clone size is listed for some rows: how often the clone was seen (once, few, many), or a class if it is expanded.

TRBD1	TRBV5-5	many	TRBJ1-4	CASSPRTGKTTNEKLFF	TGTGCCAGCAGCCCTAGGACAGGCAAGACAACTAATGAAAAACTGTTTTTT
TRBD1	TRBV9	many	TRBJ2-6	CASSGGQEVRSGANVLTF	TGTGCCAGCAGCGGGGGACAGGAGGTTCGCTCTGGGGCCAACGTCCTGACTTTC
NA	TRBV20-1	many	TRBJ2-7	CSGHQTTAYEQYF	TGCAGTGGACACCAGACTACGGCCTACGAGCAGTACTTC
TRBD1	TRBV11-3	many	TRBJ2-3	CASHKGQGLTDTQYF	TGTGCCAGCCACAAGGGACAGGGTCTCACAGATACGCAGTATTTT
NA	TRBV29-1	many	TRBJ2-3	CSGDSPGTNTQYF	TGCAGCGGCGACAGCCCTGGGACAAATACGCAGTATTTT
NA	TRBV12-3/TRBV12-4	many	TRBJ2-3	CASSHQGGRDTQYF	TGTGCCAGCAGTCACCAGGGGGGGAGAGATACGCAGTATTTT
NA	TRBV11-2	many	TRBJ2-1	CASSLGFRNNEQFF	TGTGCCAGCAGCTTAGGTTTCCGGAACAATGAGCAGTTCTTC
NA	TRBV6-5	many	TRBJ1-6	CASRGTGGFNSPLHF	TGTGCCAGCAGGGGCACCGGGGGCTTTAATTCACCCCTCCACTTT
NA	TRBV27	few	TRBJ1-6	CASSRGQGNSPLHF	TGTGCCAGCAGTCGAGGCCAAGGGAATTCACCCCTCCACTTT
TRBD2	TRBV20-1	many	TRBJ2-2	CSAVGLAGGELFF	TGCAGTGCTGTAGGACTAGCAGGCGGGGAGCTGTTTTTT
NA	TRBV29-1	few	TRBJ2-1	CSVTGASYNEQFF	TGCAGCGTTACCGGCGCCTCCTACAATGAGCAGTTCTTC
NA	TRBV28	NA	TRBJ1-5	CASNLIGVGQPQHF	TGTGCCAGCAACCTAATAGGCGTGGGTCAGCCCCAGCATTTT
NA	TRBV29-1	NA	TRBJ1-3	CSVSQGNTIYF	TGCAGCGTTTCCCAAGGAAACACCATATATTTT
NA	TRBV18	many	TRBJ1-1	CASSMRAPSTEAFF	TGTGCCAGCTCAATGAGGGCGCCCAGCACTGAAGCTTTCTTT
TRBD2	TRBV29-1	many	TRBJ2-7	CSVGVAGASRGQYF	TGCAGCGTGGGGGTAGCGGGAGCCTCGCGCGGGCAGTACTTC
TRBD1	TRBV12-3/TRBV12-4	NA	TRBJ1-2	CASRTGQGEGYTF	TGTGCCAGCAGAACCGGACAGGGCGAAGGCTACACCTTC
NA	TRBV14	many	TRBJ1-1	CASSQEGGTEAFF	TGTGCCAGCAGCCAAGAAGGAGGGACTGAAGCTTTCTTT
NA	TRBV28	NA	TRBJ2-7	CASSTTFFEQYF	TGTGCCAGCAGTACTACCTTCTTCGAGCAGTACTTC
TRBD1	TRBV4-1	NA	TRBJ1-1	CASSQVGQGLTGAFF	TGCGCCAGCAGCCAAGTAGGACAGGGGTTAACGGGGGCTTTCTTT